This T cell receptor beta chain was sequenced in a study of blood T cell repertoires in COVID-19. Study at large: The samples span acute and convalescent COVID-19 from the United States, Italy and Spain. The analysed material was cDNA or gDNA that came from T cells, B-cell-depleted T cells, or PBMCs.

In the source study's methods: Estimated nucleated cell counts came from reference gene primer amplification. TCRdb keeps only in-frame clones here, not all; method: immunoSEQ multiplex PCR. The V and J calls and clone size come from that table; D and trimming were worked out from the DNA. The sample lists around 300,000 clones; over 75% were seen once. CDR1 and CDR2 (germline): KGHSH, LQKENI. This CDR3 spans 13 amino acids. Trimming removed 1 base from V and 5 bases from J, with 6 bases in between. The TCR sequence derives from a human donor in a cohort sampled during active COVID-19. The chain employs TRBV18 and TRBJ2-1; D gene ambiguous. Specimen: peripheral blood. The chain's CDR3 is CASSPLQNNEQFF. Here the CDR3 DNA reads TGTGCCAGCTCACCACTACAGAACAATGAGCAGTTCTTC.